This T cell receptor beta chain stems from a study of T cells in Graves' hyperthyroidism and ophthalmopathy. Study observations and caveats: A model of 13 V-J pairs discriminated ophthalmopathy from stable hyperthyroidism. The model predicted ophthalmopathy a median roughly 6.3 months before onset.

Researchers amplified the TCR beta CDR3 regions from RNA transcripts. Carried out on the TCR CDR3, a first-round RT-PCR used the HTBI primer set. One entry per CDR3 protein, called by TCRdb with MiXCR from the multiplex PCR reads. The table includes approximately 600,000 distinct CDR3 sequences, approximately 15% detected once. This clonotype was seen more than once but under ten times. Its antigen is still unknown. With 0 bases removed from V and 2 bases from J, the gap between germline ends came to 16 bases. Germline assignment: CDR1 SGHDT and CDR2 YYEEEE. The CDR3 contains 17 residues. Sample: blood. This receptor was taken from a young woman with Graves' ophthalmopathy. The chain carries TRBV5-6 and TRBJ2-3, with TRBD2 as a possible D gene (5 bases). In DNA, the CDR3 is TGTGCCAGCAGCTTGGACGAGGCGGGCATGCTCACAGATACGCAGTATTTT. This encodes CASSLDEAGMLTDTQYF. The entire variable domain, with the rest obtained from reference TRBV5-6 and TRBJ2-3, is as follows: DAGVTQSPTHLIKTRGQQVTLRCSPKSGHDTVSWYQQALGQGPQFIFQYYEEEERQRGNFPDRFSGHQFPNYSSELNVNALLLGDSALYLCASSLDEAGMLTDTQYFGPGTRLTVL.